This T cell receptor (beta chain) was sequenced for a study of beta chain features in type 1 diabetes. Reverse transcribing all isolated RNA meant expressed TCRB transcripts were sequenced. The repertoire was sequenced with immunoSEQ multiplex PCR; TCRdb's copy has only in-frame clones and lacks some. The sample has 350,000 to 450,000 clones; about 16% are singletons. Germline V CDR1 and CDR2: SQVTM, ANQGSEA. Trimming took off 4 bases at V and 4 bases at J, with 13 bases between the two ends. The CDR3 consists of 13 residues. The clonotype originates from a woman younger than 35 in good health. The chain links TRBV29-1 to TRBJ1-2, with D tentatively TRBD1 (5 bases). Source material: naive CD4+ T cells from blood. In nucleotides, the CDR3 is TGCAGCGTTGGATCCGGACACTCCTATGGCTACACCTTC. Translation gives CSVGSGHSYGYTF.